These 10 T cell receptor beta chains share one sample of origin, sequenced in a study of T cells in Graves' hyperthyroidism and ophthalmopathy. What was amplified from RNA transcripts were TCR beta CDR3 regions. First-round RT-PCR targeting the TCR CDR3 was performed with the HTBI primer set. TCRdb independently ran MiXCR on the multiplex PCR reads; one entry per CDR3 protein. The sample yields a few hundred thousand distinct CDR3 sequences, around 13% seen once. The specimen was blood. The receptors here all came from a woman aged 25-40 years with Graves' hyperthyroidism that later progressed to Graves' ophthalmopathy.

This clonotype was recorded at least ten times. The CDR3, as DNA: TGTGCCAGCAGTTTCAGGGGGCTTGGAGAAGCTTTCTTT. Amino acids: CASSFRGLGEAFF. V and J are TRBV28 and TRBJ1-1, with 8 bases lining up with TRBD1. Germline CDR1 is MDHEN and CDR2 is SYDVKM. V lost 3 bases, J lost 8 bases, and 5 bases stayed unmatched. CDR3 length: 13 residues.

The J gene is TRBJ2-7, the V gene TRBV6-5; D ambiguous. The V gene's germline CDR1 is MNHEY and CDR2 SVGAGI. Trimming cost V 2 bases and J 5 bases, with 7 bases left between them. The CDR3 has 12 amino acids. This CDR3 reads CASSYGGNEQYF. For the CDR3, the DNA is TGTGCCAGCAGTTACGGTGGGAACGAGCAGTACTTC.

This clonotype was detected many times. The chain carries TRBV24-1 and TRBJ1-1, with D hard to call. This CDR3 is built from 12 residues. Trimming left V 4 bases short and J 1 base short, with 3 bases between. The germline V gene has CDR1 KGHDR and CDR2 SFDVKD. DNA for the CDR3: TGTGCCACCAGTGACTGGAACACTGAAGCTTTCTTT. Its translation is CATSDWNTEAFF.

The chain carries TRBV27 and TRBJ2-3; 7 bases fit TRBD2. The CDR3 consists of 19 residues. The germline V gene has CDR1 MNHEY and CDR2 SMNVEV (reference sequence). With 4 bases clipped from V and 0 bases from J, the junction kept 16 bases outside the gene matches. CDR3 sequence: CASSYAPGTTRLSTDTQYF. The CDR3, as DNA: TGTGCCAGCAGTTACGCTCCCGGGACTACCCGGCTTAGCACAGATACGCAGTATTTT.

In this sample, this clonotype turned up many times. V and J are TRBV5-1 and TRBJ1-2, with D unclear. Deletions cut 0 bases from V and 4 bases from J, with 7 bases between. The germline CDR1 and CDR2 sequences are SGHRS and YFSETQ. There are 13 residues in the CDR3. The CDR3 here is CASSLEVPYGYTF. Here the CDR3 DNA reads TGCGCCAGCAGCTTGGAGGTGCCCTATGGCTACACCTTC.

This clonotype came up many times. The chain recombines TRBV6-2 or TRBV6-3 with TRBJ1-5, with D tentatively TRBD1 (6 bases). Per the germline V gene, CDR1 is MNHEY and CDR2 is SVGEGT. This CDR3 has 16 residues. Deletions cut 6 bases from V and 2 bases from J, with 17 bases between. The CDR3 DNA reads as TGTGCCAGCAGCAACAGGGAGGTTGTGGGCAATCAGCCCCAGCATTTT. It translates to CASSNREVVGNQPQHF.

CDR3 protein: CASSIFQRGTDTQYF. DNA for the CDR3: TGTGCCAGTAGTATTTTCCAGCGGGGCACAGATACGCAGTATTTT. The chain links TRBV19 to TRBJ2-3; D perhaps matches TRBD2 (6 bases). The germline V gene has CDR1 LNHDA and CDR2 SQIVND (reference sequence). This CDR3 is 15 amino acids long. Trimming stripped 3 bases from V and 1 base from J, with 11 bases between. Filled out from reference TRBV19 and TRBJ2-3, the complete variable domain reads DGGITQSPKYLFRKEGQNVTLSCEQNLNHDAMYWYRQDPGQGLRLIYYSQIVNDFQKGDIAEGYSVSREKKESFPLTVTSAQKNPTAFYLCASSIFQRGTDTQYFGPGTRLTVL.

This clonotype was seen many times. The chain employs TRBV5-1 and TRBJ2-2, with 11 bases that match TRBD2. Germline loops: CDR1 SGHRS, CDR2 YFSETQ. Trimming cost V 7 bases and J 3 bases; bases outside gene matches: 2. The CDR3 extends over 14 amino acids. The CDR3 region has the DNA TGCGCCAGCGGGACTAGCGGACACACCGGGGAGCTGTTTTTT. This encodes CASGTSGHTGELFF.

This clonotype has a count of ten or more. The V gene is TRBV5-1, the J gene TRBJ1-2, with D uncertain. Germline assignment: CDR1 SGHRS and CDR2 YFSETQ. V lost 0 bases, J lost 4 bases, and 13 bases lay in between. The CDR3 contains 15 residues. The CDR3 nucleotides are TGCGCCAGCAGCTTGGACGCCCGGGGTAGCTATGGCTACACCTTC. This gives the protein CASSLDARGSYGYTF.

The J gene is TRBJ2-1, the V gene TRBV12-5; 8 bases map to TRBD2. Per the germline V gene, CDR1 is LGHNT and CDR2 is FRNRAP. This CDR3 comprises 14 residues. V lost 5 bases and J lost 4; bases outside the gene matches: 4. The CDR3 spells CASGLASGYNEQFF. The CDR3 DNA is TGTGCTAGTGGTCTCGCTAGCGGGTACAATGAGCAGTTCTTC.